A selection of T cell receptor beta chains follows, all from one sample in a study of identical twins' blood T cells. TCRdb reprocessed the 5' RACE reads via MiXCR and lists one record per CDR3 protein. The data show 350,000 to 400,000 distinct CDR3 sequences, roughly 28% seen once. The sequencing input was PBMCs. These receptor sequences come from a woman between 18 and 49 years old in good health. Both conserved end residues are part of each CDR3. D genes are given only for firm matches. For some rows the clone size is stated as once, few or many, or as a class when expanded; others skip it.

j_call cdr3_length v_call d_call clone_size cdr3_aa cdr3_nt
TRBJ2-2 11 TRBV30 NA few CAWSYTGELFF TGTGCCTGGAGTTACACCGGGGAGCTGTTTTTT
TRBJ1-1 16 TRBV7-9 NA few CASSLGSGTSNTEAFF TGTGCCAGCAGCTTAGGGAGTGGCACTTCGAACACTGAAGCTTTCTTT
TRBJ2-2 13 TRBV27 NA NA CASSSLRAGELFF TGTGCCAGCAGTTCCCTCAGGGCCGGGGAGCTGTTTTTT
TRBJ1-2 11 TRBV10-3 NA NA CSKKTEYGYTF TGTTCCAAAAAGACAGAATATGGCTACACCTTC
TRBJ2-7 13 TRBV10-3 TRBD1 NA CATRDRGPYEQYF TGTGCCACCCGGGACAGGGGACCGTACGAGCAGTACTTC
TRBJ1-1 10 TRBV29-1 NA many CSVDSAEAFF TGCAGCGTTGACAGCGCAGAAGCTTTCTTT
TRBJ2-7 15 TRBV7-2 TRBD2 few CASSLTSGSLYEQYF TGTGCCAGCAGCTTAACTAGCGGGAGTCTCTACGAGCAGTACTTC
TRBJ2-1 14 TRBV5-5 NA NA CAGSLGTRQNEQFF TGTGCCGGCAGCTTGGGGACACGGCAAAATGAGCAGTTCTTC
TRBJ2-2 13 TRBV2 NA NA CARGQSNTGGLFF TGTGCCAGGGGACAGTCGAACACCGGGGGGCTGTTTTTT
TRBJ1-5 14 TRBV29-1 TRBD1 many CSALTGDSNQPQHF TGCAGCGCCCTAACAGGGGATAGCAATCAGCCCCAGCATTTT
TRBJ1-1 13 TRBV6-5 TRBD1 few CASSFDRAMGAFF TGTGCCAGCAGTTTCGACAGGGCGATGGGAGCTTTCTTT
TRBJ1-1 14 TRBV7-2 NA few CASRYFLQNTEAFF TGTGCCAGCCGTTATTTCTTACAGAACACTGAAGCTTTCTTT
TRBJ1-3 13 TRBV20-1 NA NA CSASRDVGNTIYF TGCAGTGCTAGCAGGGATGTTGGAAACACCATATATTTT
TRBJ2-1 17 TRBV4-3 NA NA CASSQGAGYSSYNEQFF TGCGCCAGCAGCCAGGGAGCGGGCTACAGCTCCTACAATGAGCAGTTCTTC
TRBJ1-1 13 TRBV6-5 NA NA CAGSSGPGTEAFF TGTGCCGGCAGCTCCGGGCCCGGGACTGAAGCTTTCTTT
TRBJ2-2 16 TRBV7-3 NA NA CASSYVGTTNTGELFF TGTGCCAGCAGCTACGTCGGGACAACTAACACCGGGGAGCTGTTTTTT
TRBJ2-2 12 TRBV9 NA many CASSSRIGELFF TGTGCCAGCAGCTCTCGAATCGGGGAGCTGTTTTTT
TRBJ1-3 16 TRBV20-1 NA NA CSARGAGDTSGNTIYF TGCAGTGCTAGAGGTGCTGGGGATACCTCTGGAAACACCATATATTTT
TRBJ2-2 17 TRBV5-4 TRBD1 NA CASSFGTGRLNTGELFF TGTGCCAGCAGCTTCGGGACAGGGCGGCTGAACACCGGGGAGCTGTTTTTT
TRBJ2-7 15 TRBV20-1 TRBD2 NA CSARDSAGALYEQYF TGCAGTGCTAGAGATTCGGCGGGAGCCCTTTACGAGCAGTACTTC
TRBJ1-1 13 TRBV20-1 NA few CSASKGVRTEAFF TGCAGTGCTAGCAAGGGGGTTCGGACTGAAGCTTTCTTT
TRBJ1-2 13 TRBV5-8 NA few CASSLDWGEGYTF TGTGCCAGCAGCTTGGATTGGGGTGAGGGCTACACCTTC
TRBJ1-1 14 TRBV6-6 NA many CASSFINQNTEAFF TGTGCCAGCAGTTTCATAAATCAGAACACTGAAGCTTTCTTT
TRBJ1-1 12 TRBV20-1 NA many CSAELGDTEAFF TGCAGTGCCGAGCTGGGGGACACTGAAGCTTTCTTT
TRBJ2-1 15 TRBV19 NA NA CASSMWETSDNEQFF TGTGCCAGTAGTATGTGGGAGACCTCGGATAATGAGCAGTTCTTC
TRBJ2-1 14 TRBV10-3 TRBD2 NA CAISDVAGGNEQFF TGTGCCATCAGTGACGTAGCGGGAGGGAATGAGCAGTTCTTC
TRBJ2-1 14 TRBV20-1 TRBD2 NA CSAPPAGEYNEQFF TGCAGTGCTCCCCCAGCGGGGGAGTACAATGAGCAGTTCTTC
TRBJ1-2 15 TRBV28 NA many CASSLARSKEDGYTF TGTGCCAGCAGTTTGGCGAGGTCAAAAGAGGATGGCTACACCTTC
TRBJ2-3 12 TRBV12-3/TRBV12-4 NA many CASSFFTDTQYF TGTGCCAGCAGTTTCTTCACAGATACGCAGTATTTT
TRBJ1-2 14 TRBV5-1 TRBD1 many CASSWTGTDYGYTF TGCGCCAGCAGCTGGACTGGGACAGATTATGGCTACACCTTC
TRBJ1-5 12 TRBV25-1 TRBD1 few CTTQQGNQPQHF TGTACCACCCAACAGGGGAATCAGCCCCAGCATTTT
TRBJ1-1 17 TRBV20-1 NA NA CSASNPWSAEGSTEAFF TGCAGTGCTAGCAACCCCTGGTCAGCAGAAGGAAGCACTGAAGCTTTCTTT
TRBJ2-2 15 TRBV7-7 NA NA CASSSGLPNTGELFF TGTGCTAGCAGCTCTGGACTACCGAACACCGGGGAGCTGTTTTTT
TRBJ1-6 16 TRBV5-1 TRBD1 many CASSSSGGLYNSPLHF TGCGCCAGCAGCTCGTCAGGGGGTTTGTATAATTCACCCCTCCACTTT
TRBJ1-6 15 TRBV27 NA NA CASSLNNGYNSPLHF TGTGCCAGCAGTTTAAACAACGGATATAATTCACCCCTCCACTTT
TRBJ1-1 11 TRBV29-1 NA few CSVSPSAEAFF TGCAGCGTCAGCCCGTCGGCTGAAGCTTTCTTT
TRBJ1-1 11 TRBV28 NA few CASSGQLEAFF TGTGCCAGCAGTGGTCAGCTTGAAGCTTTCTTT
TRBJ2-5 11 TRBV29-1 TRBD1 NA CSMGQRETQYF TGCAGCATGGGACAGAGGGAGACCCAGTACTTC
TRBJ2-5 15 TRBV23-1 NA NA CASSHWGRSEETQYF TGCGCCAGCAGTCACTGGGGAAGGTCTGAGGAGACCCAGTACTTC
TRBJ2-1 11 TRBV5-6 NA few CASSRPAEQFF TGTGCCAGCAGTCGGCCAGCCGAGCAGTTCTTC
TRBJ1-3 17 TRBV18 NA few CASSATGPAYSGNTIYF TGTGCCAGCTCAGCAACAGGGCCGGCGTACTCTGGAAACACCATATATTTT
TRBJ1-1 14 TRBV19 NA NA CASSNLQERTEAFF TGTGCCAGTAGTAATCTGCAGGAGAGGACTGAAGCTTTCTTT
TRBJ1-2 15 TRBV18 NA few CASSPQGSENYGYTF TGTGCCAGCTCACCACAAGGATCTGAGAACTATGGCTACACCTTC
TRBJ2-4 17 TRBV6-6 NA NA CASSPKTAVVAKNIQYF TGTGCCAGCAGCCCCAAGACAGCGGTAGTAGCCAAAAACATTCAGTACTTC
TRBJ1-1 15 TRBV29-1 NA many CSGTPGPQMGTEAFF TGCAGCGGGACCCCCGGGCCCCAGATGGGTACTGAAGCTTTCTTT
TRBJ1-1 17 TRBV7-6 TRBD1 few CASSHPRQGGMNTEAFF TGTGCCAGCAGCCACCCAAGACAGGGGGGCATGAACACTGAAGCTTTCTTT
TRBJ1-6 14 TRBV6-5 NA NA CASSRDGFNSPLHF TGTGCCAGCAGTCGGGACGGATTTAATTCACCCCTCCACTTT
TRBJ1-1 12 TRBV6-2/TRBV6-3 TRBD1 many CASSTGGTEAFF TGTGCCAGCAGTACAGGGGGCACTGAAGCTTTCTTT
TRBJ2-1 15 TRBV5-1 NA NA CASSLAGGTYNEQFF TGCGCCAGCAGCTTGGCCGGGGGCACCTACAATGAGCAGTTCTTC
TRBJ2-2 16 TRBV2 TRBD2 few CASGTSGRSNTGELFF TGTGCCAGCGGGACTAGCGGGAGGTCGAACACCGGGGAGCTGTTTTTT
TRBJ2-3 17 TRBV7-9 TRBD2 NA CASSLAGLAITTDTQYF TGTGCCAGCAGCTTAGCGGGACTAGCGATAACCACAGATACGCAGTATTTT
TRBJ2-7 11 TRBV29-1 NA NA CSVEAAYEQYF TGCAGCGTTGAGGCAGCGTACGAGCAGTACTTC
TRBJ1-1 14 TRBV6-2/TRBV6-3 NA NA CASSYVAGGTEAFF TGTGCCAGCAGTTACGTGGCGGGTGGCACTGAAGCTTTCTTT
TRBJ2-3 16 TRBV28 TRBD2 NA CASSSPLAGVEDTQYF TGTGCCAGCAGTTCCCCTCTAGCGGGAGTAGAGGATACGCAGTATTTT
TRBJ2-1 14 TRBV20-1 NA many CSARDSQGSGEQFF TGCAGTGCTAGAGATTCACAGGGTAGTGGTGAGCAGTTCTTC
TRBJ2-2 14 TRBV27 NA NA CASTTTGSTGELFF TGTGCCAGCACGACCACAGGGAGCACCGGGGAGCTGTTTTTT
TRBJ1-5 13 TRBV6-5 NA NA CASRLTGRQPQHF TGTGCCAGCAGGCTTACAGGGAGACAGCCCCAGCATTTT
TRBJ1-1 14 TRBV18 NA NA CASSQGMGDTEAFF TGTGCCAGCTCGCAGGGGATGGGTGACACTGAAGCTTTCTTT
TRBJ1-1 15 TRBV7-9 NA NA CASSSVGEMNTEAFF TGTGCCAGCAGCTCCGTTGGGGAGATGAACACTGAAGCTTTCTTT